These 28 T cell receptor beta chains were all obtained from the same sample, sequenced in a study of molecular identifiers for immune sequencing clone quantification. TCRdb reprocessed the PCR reads via MiXCR and lists one record per CDR3 protein. The table has 550,000 to 750,000 distinct CDR3 sequences, less than 20% seen once; the top ten hold 0.75% to 0.95%. Sequencing was performed on naive CD8+ T cells from blood, with Jurkat cell RNA spiked in. Subset reported: FACS-sorted CD8+CD4-CCR7+CD45RA+ naive T cells. The receptors shown here come from a human donor in good health. Some libraries in this study had Jurkat cell RNA spiked in.

For this clonotype: A clone one base away is much larger, so this may be a read error. The chain employs TRBV6-2 or TRBV6-3 and TRBJ1-5, with D possibly TRBD1 on 6 matching bases. From germline, CDR1 is MNHEY and CDR2 SVGEGT. CDR3 size: 13 residues. The CDR3 nucleotides are TGTGTCAGCACCACGGGGGCTCCTCGGCCCCAGCATTTT. This encodes CVSTTGAPRPQHF.

The chain is built from TRBV12-3 or TRBV12-4 and TRBJ2-7; 10 nucleotides match TRBD1. CDR3 length equals 15 residues. The junction had 4 bases not matched to a gene; V was cut back by 4 bases and J by 1 base. CDR3 region: CASSSWTGGSYEQYF. In nucleotides, the CDR3 is TGTGCCAGCAGTTCCTGGACAGGGGGGTCCTACGAGCAGTACTTC.

About this clonotype itself: This is likely a read error, given that the CDR3 carries no conserved phenylalanine or tryptophan at its end. The chain uses TRBV12-3 or TRBV12-4 and TRBJ1-5; 8 bases map to TRBD1. Trimming took 6 bases from V and 0 from J; bases not matched to a gene: 7. This CDR3 has 16 residues. The CDR3 sequence is CASSVTGEFSNQPQHL. CDR3 bases: TGTGCCAGCAGCGTGACAGGGGAGTTTAGCAATCAGCCCCAGCATCTT.

This clonotype was recorded many times. The chain couples TRBV5-8 to TRBJ2-7; 7 bases map to TRBD1. Germline lookup yields CDR1 SGHTS and CDR2 YDEGEE. The length of the CDR3 is 14 residues. V was clipped by 4 bases and J by 6 bases; unmatched bases: 10. In nucleotides, the CDR3 is TGTGCCAGCAGCCCACGGACAGGTCGCCCCGAGCAGTACTTC. Translation: CASSPRTGRPEQYF.

This clonotype was observed at least ten times. The chain links TRBV6-5 to TRBJ2-7; TRBD1 aligns across 11 bases. Trimming cost V 5 bases and J 3 bases; bases outside gene matches: 6. CDR1 and CDR2 (germline): MNHEY, SVGAGI. This CDR3 spans 15 amino acids. The CDR3: CASSQPGQGDYEQYF. CDR3 DNA sequence: TGTGCCAGCAGTCAACCGGGACAGGGGGACTACGAGCAGTACTTC.

Of note for this clonotype: One end of the junction does not line up with germline, which may come from a read error. The chain uses TRBV11-2 and TRBJ2-2; tentatively, D is TRBD1 (6 bases). Germline V gene data show CDR1 as SGHAT and CDR2 as FQNNGV. This CDR3 is built from 17 residues. Here the CDR3 DNA reads TGTGCCGGCAGCTTAGGTCTCTGGACAGCTAACACCGGGGAGCTGTTTTTT. This gives the protein CAGSLGLWTANTGELFF.

This clonotype was detected many times. V and J are TRBV5-1 and TRBJ2-6, with 7 nucleotides matching TRBD1. The CDR3 contains 18 residues. Per germline, CDR1 SGHRS and CDR2 YFSETQ. V shed 4 bases, J shed 0 bases, and the junction held 10 bases outside the gene matches. CDR3: CASSPGQISSSGANVLTF. The CDR3 DNA is TGCGCCAGCAGCCCGGGACAGATCTCTAGCTCTGGGGCCAACGTCCTGACTTTC.

The sample holds many counts of this clonotype. The V gene is TRBV23-1, the J gene TRBJ2-2; 10 bases agree with TRBD1. TRBV23-1 falls under the ORF class, with uncertain function. V was clipped by 10 bases and J by 0 bases; unmatched bases: 2. The CDR3 consists of 14 residues. CDR3 amino acids: CAKGQGANTGELFF. The CDR3 DNA is TGCGCCAAAGGACAGGGGGCGAACACCGGGGAGCTGTTTTTT.

With respect to this clonotype: This may come from a read error, since a much larger clone is one base off. The rearrangement links TRBV6-5 to TRBJ2-3; 7 nucleotides agree with TRBD1. Trimming took 8 bases from V and 5 from J; bases not matched to a gene: 16. The CDR3 has 16 amino acids. Looked up from germline, CDR1 is MNHEY and CDR2 is SVGAGI. As DNA, the CDR3 is TGTGCCAGCGGGCATCCGACAGGGAGCGACTTAGATACGCAGTATTTT. Translation: CASGHPTGSDLDTQYF.

This clonotype was counted many times. The CDR3 DNA sequence: TGCGCCAGCAGCCAAGAAGATAAAATGTGGGGCGAGCAGTACTTC. Translating gives CASSQEDKMWGEQYF. V and J are TRBV4-1 and TRBJ2-7; the D is unclear. Per germline, CDR1 MGHRA and CDR2 YSYEKL. The CDR3 loop spans 15 amino acids. Trimming cost V 0 bases and J 6 bases, with 15 bases left between them.

Regarding this clonotype: A much more abundant neighbour one base away suggests this may be a read error. This chain uses TRBV4-3 with TRBJ2-3, with D possibly being TRBD1 (6 bases). The CDR3 spans 17 residues. Germline V gene data show CDR1 as LGHNA and CDR2 as YSLEER. The DNA for the CDR3 is TGCGCCAGCAGCCAAGACCCCCGACAGGTTAGCACAGATACGCGGTATTTT. Translation gives CASSQDPRQVSTDTRYF.

Many counts were recorded for this clonotype. The chain uses TRBV7-6 and TRBJ2-7, with a weak D call TRBD2 (5 bases). Germline V lookup: CDR1 SGHVS, CDR2 FNYEAQ. V lost 5 bases to trimming and J lost 3 bases, with 14 bases between them. The CDR3 contains 14 residues. CDR3 loop: CASSPDPGGYEQYF. CDR3 nucleotide sequence: TGTGCCAGCAGCCCCGACCCAGGAGGCTACGAGCAGTACTTC.

The chain joins TRBV27 to TRBJ1-1, with D perhaps matching TRBD1 (5 bases). From germline, CDR1 is MNHEY and CDR2 SMNVEV (reference sequence). Trimming left V 6 bases short and J 1 base short, with 15 bases between. CDR3 length: 15 residues. This CDR3 reads CASRGQGAANTEAFF. As DNA, the CDR3 is TGTGCCAGCAGGGGGCAAGGGGCAGCGAACACTGAAGCTTTCTTT.

This clonotype was counted many times. The rearrangement links TRBV29-1 to TRBJ2-1, with D possibly matching TRBD2 (6 bases). V was cut by 1 base and J by 6 bases, with 13 bases left in between. Germline CDR1 is SQVTM and CDR2 is ANQGSEA. This CDR3 contains 14 residues. CDR3 sequence (DNA): TGCAGCGTTGAAGCAGGGACTGTGATCAATGAGCAGTTCTTC. Its protein is CSVEAGTVINEQFF.

This clonotype showed up many times. J is TRBJ2-3 and V is TRBV2, with D unclear. The V end was cut by 3 bases, the J end by 0 bases, with 13 bases between. CDR3 size: 16 residues. Looked up from germline, CDR1 is SNHLY and CDR2 is FYNNEI. CDR3 DNA: TGTGCCAGCAGTGATGGAAAAACTTACAGCACAGATACGCAGTATTTT. The encoded protein is CASSDGKTYSTDTQYF.

This clonotype occurred a few times. This rearrangement joins TRBV6-5 to TRBJ2-7, with 10 bases fitting TRBD2. The CDR3 is made up of 15 amino acids. The germline CDR1 and CDR2 sequences are MNHEY and SVGAGI. V lost 3 bases and J lost 4; bases outside the gene matches: 6. CDR3 in DNA: TGTGCCAGCAGTTATTTAGCGGGAGGCTCTTACGAGCAGTACTTC. Its protein product is CASSYLAGGSYEQYF.

The table lists this clonotype with many counts. The rearrangement uses TRBV13 and TRBJ2-3, with D uncertain. Germline CDR1 reads PRHDT; CDR2 reads FYEKMQ (reference sequence). V lost 2 bases, J lost 2 bases, and 11 bases lay in between. This CDR3 is built from 15 residues. This chain's CDR3 is CASSLSQKLTDTQYF. CDR3 nucleotides: TGTGCCAGCAGCTTATCCCAGAAGCTCACAGATACGCAGTATTTT. Looking up the rest from reference TRBV13 and TRBJ2-3 gives the full variable domain: AAGVIQSPRHLIKEKRETATLKCYPIPRHDTVYWYQQGPGQDPQFLISFYEKMQSDKGSIPDRFSAQQFSDYHSELNMSSLELGDSALYFCASSLSQKLTDTQYFGPGTRLTVL.

A remark on this clonotype: An end of the junction does not agree with germline; a read error may underlie this. The chain uses TRBV19 and TRBJ1-1; D is uncertain. The CDR3 contains 12 residues. Germline CDR1 LNHDA, CDR2 SQIVND (reference sequence). This chain's CDR3 is CASSLSHTEVFF. The CDR3 DNA reads as TGTGCCAGTAGCCTCTCCCACACTGAAGTTTTCTTT.

Only one count was recorded for this clonotype. The J gene is TRBJ2-7, the V gene TRBV4-3; possible D gene TRBD2, 6 bases. Looked up from germline, CDR1 is LGHNA and CDR2 is YSLEER. Between the trimmed V and J ends, which lost 1 base and 2 bases, there was a span of 15 bases. CDR3 length: 16 residues. The CDR3 region is CASSQGIVASAYEQYF. The CDR3 DNA reads as TGCGCCAGCAGCCAAGGTATAGTGGCTAGCGCCTACGAGCAGTACTTC.

This clonotype was counted once. A much bigger clone sits one base away, suggesting this may be a read error. The chain recombines TRBV4-3 with TRBJ2-2, with TRBD2 identical over 9 bases. Looked up from germline, CDR1 is LGHNA and CDR2 is YSLEER. The CDR3 has 17 amino acids. The CDR3 sequence is CAGSQDWRGGWPGELFF. The CDR3 bases are TGCGCCGGCAGCCAAGATTGGCGGGGGGGCTGGCCCGGGGAGCTGTTTTTT.

The sample holds many counts of this clonotype. The rearrangement uses TRBV12-3 or TRBV12-4 and TRBJ1-2; the D gene is possibly TRBD1 (5 bases). The CDR3 runs to 15 residues. V gave up 1 base and J gave up 4 bases, with 13 bases separating them. In nucleotides, the CDR3 is TGTGCCAGCAGTTTAGGGGCAGGGTTTGCCTATGGCTACACCTTC. It is translated as CASSLGAGFAYGYTF.

This clonotype was found many times. The V and J genes are TRBV20-1 and TRBJ2-7; 11 nucleotides match TRBD2. Losses at the gene ends were 1 base for V and 1 base for J; bases not matched to a gene: 3. This CDR3 contains 15 residues. Germline CDR1 and CDR2: DFQATT and SNEGSKA (reference sequence). The CDR3 DNA reads TGCAGTGCTAGAGTGACTAGCGGGGTTTCCTACGAGCAGTACTTC. Residues: CSARVTSGVSYEQYF.

V gene TRBV5-4 combines with J gene TRBJ2-2; D is perhaps TRBD1 (6 bases). V was clipped by 4 bases and J by 2 bases, with 12 bases between them. CDR1 is SGHNT, CDR2 YYREEE, per germline (reference sequence). CDR3 length: 15 residues. CDR3: CASSIFRGNTGELFF. As DNA, the CDR3 is TGTGCCAGCAGCATCTTCAGGGGCAACACCGGGGAGCTGTTTTTT.

This clonotype occurred many times. J is TRBJ2-1 and V is TRBV20-1; possibly TRBD1 for D (5 bases). CDR3 length equals 15 residues. Germline V gene data show CDR1 as DFQATT and CDR2 as SNEGSKA (reference sequence). The V end was cut by 3 bases, the J end by 1 base, with 13 bases between. The CDR3 reads CSASPQGASYNEQFF. CDR3 sequence (DNA): TGCAGTGCTAGTCCCCAAGGGGCGTCCTACAATGAGCAGTTCTTC.

This clonotype was seen ten or more times. The chain uses TRBV4-2 and TRBJ1-2, with D hard to call. There are 14 residues in the CDR3. Trimming left V 1 base short and J 2 bases short, with 8 bases between. CDR1 is LGHNA, CDR2 YNFKEQ, per germline. The CDR3 DNA sequence: TGTGCCAGCAGCCAAGCGCCAGGCAACTATGGCTACACCTTC. Amino acid sequence: CASSQAPGNYGYTF.

In the case of this clonotype: This may be a read error, as it is one base from a much larger clone. The chain combines TRBV6-2 or TRBV6-3 with TRBJ2-7; 9 bases are a match to TRBD1. Trimming took 6 bases from V and 9 from J; bases not matched to a gene: 9. CDR3 length: 13 residues. Germline V gene sequence: CDR1 MNHEY, CDR2 SVGEGT. Written as DNA, the CDR3 is TGTGCCAGCAGACCACAGGGGGCCGACGGGCAGTACTTC. This gives the protein CASRPQGADGQYF.

This clonotype came up a few times. This chain links TRBV12-3 or TRBV12-4 with TRBJ2-3, with 14 bases lining up with TRBD2. The V gene end was trimmed by 3 bases and the J gene end by 1 base; junction bases not matched to a gene: 0. The CDR3 sequence is 16 residues long. This chain's CDR3 is CASSLTSGGGTDTQYF. The DNA of the CDR3 is TGTGCCAGCAGTTTGACTAGCGGGGGGGGCACAGATACGCAGTATTTT.

This clonotype was seen repeatedly, ten times or more. The chain carries TRBV27 and TRBJ1-1, with D unresolved. This CDR3 is 14 amino acids long. Germline CDR1 is MNHEY and CDR2 is SMNVEV (reference sequence). The V and J ends lost 0 bases and 6 bases respectively, with 11 bases between them. The CDR3 is CASSLSVGLAEAFF. CDR3 DNA: TGTGCCAGCAGTTTATCGGTCGGGTTGGCTGAAGCTTTCTTT.